This paragraph covers one TCR beta chain sequence. The data belong to a study of shared clonotypes between healthy human individuals. Study as a whole: Donors were two women and three men aged 18 to 49.

Donors included only healthy HIV-negative adults lacking recent acute infections or vaccinations. Naive CD4+ cells were CD45RA-selected; the remaining cells were memory. Germline CDR1 and CDR2: SGHRS and YFSETQ. V was trimmed by 1 base and J by 5 bases, leaving 24 bases between them. The CDR3 covers 19 residues. Assay used: immunoSEQ multiplex PCR; TCRdb lists only in-frame clones, some missing. In the table there are around 1.4 million clones, about 98.5% of which are singletons. This clonotype was obtained from a young man in good health. The gene calls are TRBV5-1 and TRBJ2-2, with D maybe TRBD1 (6 bases). The sample was naive CD4+ T cells sorted from blood. Subset specified: CD45RA+ positively selected. This chain's CDR3 is CASSLITPDRYHVTGELFF. In DNA form, the CDR3 reads TGCGCCAGCAGCTTGATCACCCCCGACAGGTACCACGTTACCGGGGAGCTGTTTTTT.